This T cell receptor (beta chain) emerged from a study of blood T cell repertoires in COVID-19. Authors' processing steps: By means of reference gene primer amplification, nucleated cell counts were estimated. TCRdb's table, derived via immunoSEQ multiplex PCR, lists solely in-frame clones and lacks some. V, J and clone size are those of that table, while D and trimming were read from the DNA. The sample carries 95,000 to 130,000 clones, around four fifths recorded once. This CDR3 comprises 15 residues. This receptor was obtained from a man between 25 and 39 years old with acute or convalescent COVID-19. Sequenced material: peripheral blood. The chain recombines TRBV21-1 with TRBJ1-2; the table assigns TRBD1, which was not confirmed against the DNA. TRBV21-1 is a documented pseudogene. The CDR3 nucleotides are TGTGCCAGCAGCAAGGGACAGGAAGCTAACTATGGCTACACCTTC. Translation: CASSKGQEANYGYTF.